Below, 24 T cell receptor beta chains from the same sample are listed, as sequenced in a study of cytomegalovirus exposure and HLA in healthy donors. PCR was performed using 60 Vbeta and 13 Jbeta primers. Profiled with immunoSEQ multiplex PCR; TCRdb holds only in-frame clones, not every one. The table lists about 60,000 clones, more than 75% of them singletons. The sequencing sample was made of PBMCs. The receptor source for this set is a man younger than 35 in good health and CMV-seronegative.

The chain has TRBV7-8 and TRBJ1-5, with TRBD1 matching 11 bases. Per the germline V gene, CDR1 is SGHVS and CDR2 is FQNEAQ. J lost 5 bases, V lost 2 bases, and 5 bases had no gene match. There are 16 residues in the CDR3. The CDR3 loop is CASSLPGGQGDQPQHF. CDR3 DNA: TGTGCCAGCAGCTTACCTGGGGGACAGGGGGATCAGCCCCAGCATTTT.

This clone appeared once. This CDR3 reads CASRAMTGSDYGYTF. In DNA, the CDR3 is TGTGCCAGCAGGGCCATGACAGGGTCCGACTATGGCTACACCTTC. The V call is TRBV5-4, the J call TRBJ1-2; 7 bases line up with TRBD1. This CDR3 region has 15 residues. Germline V lookup: CDR1 SGHNT, CDR2 YYREEE (reference sequence). V was clipped by 5 bases and J by 3 bases; unmatched bases: 10.

V is TRBV6-1 and J is TRBJ1-2; D is unresolved. CDR1 and CDR2 from the germline V gene are MNHNS and SASEGT. Trimming removed 3 bases from V and 7 bases from J, with 12 bases in between. The CDR3 spans 13 residues. The DNA for the CDR3 is TGTGCCAGCAGTGATCCCTTATCTCCTGGCTACACCTTC. Translated: CASSDPLSPGYTF.

This rearrangement joins TRBV30 to TRBJ2-1; TRBD2 matches 7 bases. The CDR3 is 17 amino acids. Germline CDR1 GTSNPN, CDR2 SVGIG (reference sequence). After removal of 1 base from V and 8 bases from J, the junction contained 17 bases not matched to a gene. CDR3 amino acids: CAWSGGAGTGMIDEQFF. CDR3 nucleotide sequence: TGTGCCTGGAGTGGGGGAGCGGGAACGGGGATGATAGATGAGCAGTTCTTC.

The chain has TRBV28 and TRBJ1-6, with D uncertain. Germline V gene sequence: CDR1 MDHEN, CDR2 SYDVKM. Trimming took 7 bases from V and 7 from J, leaving 17 bases between them. This CDR3 has 15 amino acids. The CDR3 region has the DNA TGTGCCAGCACCCTGGGAGGGATTAGGAATTCACCCCTCCACTTT. Protein: CASTLGGIRNSPLHF.

The chain recombines TRBV5-4 with TRBJ1-1, with a weak D call TRBD1 (5 bases). CDR1 and CDR2 from the germline V gene are SGHNT and YYREEE (reference sequence). V lost 1 base to trimming and J lost 6 bases, with 10 bases between them. The CDR3 sequence is 13 residues long. In nucleotides, the CDR3 is TGTGCCAGCAGCTTGTCGGGGGTTCCTGAAGCTTTCTTT. This sequence encodes CASSLSGVPEAFF.

The CDR3 DNA reads TGTGCCATTCCGGGACAGACTTCCTACGAGCAGTACTTC. This sequence encodes CAIPGQTSYEQYF. The V and J genes are TRBV5-4 and TRBJ2-7, with 7 bases identical to TRBD1. From germline, CDR1 is SGHNT and CDR2 YYREEE (reference sequence). Trimming at V came to 9 bases and at J to 1 base, leaving 7 bases not matched to a gene. The CDR3 totals 13 residues. The whole variable domain, remainder taken from reference TRBV5-4 and TRBJ2-7, is ETGVTQSPTHLIKTRGQQVTLRCSSQSGHNTVSWYQQALGQGPQFIFQYYREEENGRGNFPPRFSGLQFPNYSSELNVNALELDDSALYLCAIPGQTSYEQYFGPGTRLTVT.

The chain employs TRBV7-3 and TRBJ1-1; maybe TRBD1 (5 bases). Between the trimmed V and J ends, which lost 5 bases and 3 bases, there was a span of 16 bases. CDR3 length: 15 residues. CDR1 is SGHTA and CDR2 is FQGTGA in the germline V gene. CDR3 nucleotides: TGTGCCAGCAGCCCCCTCGGAAGGGGCGACACTGAAGCTTTCTTT. As protein: CASSPLGRGDTEAFF.

The gene calls are TRBV6-5 and TRBJ2-1; 7 nucleotides line up with TRBD1. The CDR3 length is 15 residues. CDR1 is MNHEY and CDR2 is SVGAGI in the germline V gene. The ends lost 9 bases at V and 3 bases at J; junction bases unmatched: 11. The CDR3 loop is CASNALGTDYNEQFF. CDR3 nucleotides: TGTGCCAGTAATGCCCTCGGGACAGACTACAATGAGCAGTTCTTC.

This chain links TRBV10-3 with TRBJ1-3; possibly TRBD1 for D (5 bases). This CDR3 comprises 18 residues. Germline V gene sequence: CDR1 ENHRY, CDR2 SYGVKD. V lost 10 bases, J lost 2 bases, and 27 bases lay in between. The CDR3 reads CATTPGTGSPQAGNTIYF. CDR3 sequence (DNA): TGTGCCACCACGCCGGGGACTGGGTCCCCTCAGGCTGGAAACACCATATATTTT.

This clone was detected once. The J gene is TRBJ2-7, the V gene TRBV7-9; D possibly corresponds to TRBD2 (5 bases). Per germline, CDR1 SEHNR and CDR2 FQNEAQ (reference sequence). The CDR3 covers 14 residues. Trimming removed 3 bases at V and 2 bases at J, with 11 bases between. CDR3 loop: CASSFRGETYEQYF. The CDR3 DNA is TGTGCCAGCAGCTTTCGGGGTGAGACCTACGAGCAGTACTTC.

The V gene is TRBV2, the J gene TRBJ1-5; tentatively, D is TRBD1 (6 bases). Germline V gene lookup returns CDR1 SNHLY and CDR2 FYNNEI. The length of the CDR3 is 14 residues. The V end was cut by 7 bases, the J end by 3 bases, with 13 bases between. In DNA, the CDR3 is TGTGCCAGCACTTCAGACAGGATCAATCAGCCCCAGCATTTT. This translates into CASTSDRINQPQHF.

This clone was recorded only once. This rearrangement joins TRBV5-1 to TRBJ2-7, with a weak D call TRBD1 (5 bases). The length of the CDR3 is 11 residues. V was shortened by 6 bases and J by 4 bases, with 8 bases between the two germline ends. Germline V lookup: CDR1 SGHRS, CDR2 YFSETQ. The CDR3 here is CASKGQYEQYF. In DNA, the CDR3 is TGCGCCAGCAAGGGGCAATACGAGCAGTACTTC.

The genes are TRBV19 and TRBJ2-7; 7 bases agree with TRBD1. V shed 3 bases, J shed 3 bases, and the junction held 8 bases outside the gene matches. Germline V lookup: CDR1 LNHDA, CDR2 SQIVND (reference sequence). The CDR3 is 15 amino acids. The CDR3, as DNA: TGTGCCAGTAGTATCCAAGGGGGCCATCTCTACGAGCAGTACTTC. It codes for CASSIQGGHLYEQYF.

CDR3 region: CASSYDSSNTEAFF. The CDR3, as DNA: TGCGCCAGCAGCTATGACAGCTCCAACACTGAAGCTTTCTTT. This chain links TRBV5-1 with TRBJ1-1; D perhaps matches TRBD1 (5 bases). The CDR3 totals 14 residues. CDR1 and CDR2 from the germline V gene are SGHRS and YFSETQ. V lost 3 bases to trimming and J lost 2 bases, with 11 bases between them.

The chain combines TRBV9 with TRBJ2-2; tentative D call: TRBD1 (5 bases). In germline, CDR1 is SGDLS, CDR2 YYNGEE. The CDR3 covers 16 residues. Trimming took off 5 bases at V and 0 bases at J, with 14 bases between the two ends. In DNA, the CDR3 is TGTGCCAGCAGTGACCTCAAGGGGTCGAACACCGGGGAGCTGTTTTTT. This gives the protein CASSDLKGSNTGELFF. The full variable domain, completed using reference TRBV9 and TRBJ2-2, is DSGVTQTPKHLITATGQRVTLRCSPRSGDLSVYWYQQSLDQGLQFLIQYYNGEERAKGNILERFSAQQFPDLHSELNLSSLELGDSALYFCASSDLKGSNTGELFFGEGSRLTVL.

This chain links TRBV25-1 with TRBJ1-5, with 7 bases matching TRBD1. CDR1 MGHDK and CDR2 SYGVNS come from the germline V gene. CDR3 length equals 15 residues. Unmatched junction bases numbered 7, after V lost 4 bases and J lost 4 bases. The CDR3 region is CASSARQGRNQPQHF. CDR3 DNA: TGTGCCAGCAGTGCTAGACAGGGTAGGAATCAGCCCCAGCATTTT.

V is TRBV13 and J is TRBJ2-5, with D tentatively TRBD1 (5 bases). This CDR3 has 14 residues. V lost 8 bases and J lost 5, with 18 bases in between. The germline CDR1 and CDR2 sequences are PRHDT and FYEKMQ (reference sequence). CDR3 sequence (DNA): TGTGCCAGCGTCCCGCGAGCGCCAGGGGAGACCCAGTACTTC. It is translated as CASVPRAPGETQYF.

This chain uses TRBV7-2 with TRBJ2-2; TRBD2 agrees at 14 bases. CDR1 and CDR2 from the germline V gene are SGHTA and FQGNSA. The length of the CDR3 is 18 residues. V dropped 4 bases and J dropped 4; count of bases not matched to a gene: 8. The CDR3 spells CASSWGLAGERSTGELFF. The CDR3 coding sequence is TGTGCCAGCAGCTGGGGACTAGCGGGGGAGCGAAGCACCGGGGAGCTGTTTTTT.

The chain recombines TRBV18 with TRBJ1-6; no definite D call. The V and J ends lost 3 bases and 5 bases respectively, with 11 bases between them. This CDR3 has 15 residues. Germline V gene data show CDR1 as KGHSH and CDR2 as LQKENI. Here the CDR3 reads CASSPGVWDNSPLHF. CDR3 nucleotides: TGTGCCAGCTCACCCGGGGTGTGGGATAATTCACCCCTCCACTTT. Complete variable domain (other parts from reference TRBV18 and TRBJ1-6): NAGVMQNPRHLVRRRGQEARLRCSPMKGHSHVYWYRQLPEEGLKFMVYLQKENIIDESGMPKERFSAEFPKEGPSILRIQQVVRGDSAAYFCASSPGVWDNSPLHFGNGTRLTVT.

The chain uses TRBV4-2 and TRBJ1-2; possibly TRBD1 for D (5 bases). The CDR3 has 14 amino acids. Per germline, CDR1 LGHNA and CDR2 YNFKEQ. V lost 5 bases, J lost 1 base, and 11 bases lay in between. CDR3 sequence: CASSVETVNYGYTF. The CDR3 DNA is TGTGCCAGCAGCGTAGAGACAGTTAACTATGGCTACACCTTC.

The chain recombines TRBV18 with TRBJ2-3; perhaps TRBD2 as D (6 bases). CDR3 length: 15 amino acids. The germline gives CDR1 KGHSH, CDR2 LQKENI. The V end was cut by 8 bases, the J end by 2 bases, with 17 bases between. CDR3 nucleotides: TGTGCCAGCCCTACCGGGGGAAGCCCCACAGATACGCAGTATTTT. Protein sequence: CASPTGGSPTDTQYF. Based on the CDR3 plus reference TRBV18 and TRBJ2-3, the full variable domain is NAGVMQNPRHLVRRRGQEARLRCSPMKGHSHVYWYRQLPEEGLKFMVYLQKENIIDESGMPKERFSAEFPKEGPSILRIQQVVRGDSAAYFCASPTGGSPTDTQYFGPGTRLTVL.

The chain is built from TRBV7-6 and TRBJ2-7; 10 nucleotides line up with TRBD2. CDR1 is SGHVS and CDR2 is FNYEAQ in the germline V gene. Trimming took 5 bases from V and 0 from J; bases not matched to a gene: 7. CDR3 size: 16 residues. The CDR3 DNA reads as TGTGCCAGCAGCCCAACCACTAGCGGGATCTCCTACGAGCAGTACTTC. Protein: CASSPTTSGISYEQYF.

The chain is built from TRBV10-3 and TRBJ2-3; 9 nucleotides line up with TRBD1. The ends lost 2 bases at V and 2 bases at J; junction bases unmatched: 2. Per the germline V gene, CDR1 is ENHRY and CDR2 is SYGVKD. The CDR3 is 15 amino acids. The CDR3 coding sequence is TGTGCCATCAGTGAGGGACAGGGGCACACAGATACGCAGTATTTT. Its protein product is CAISEGQGHTDTQYF.